This T cell receptor (beta chain) was found in a study of T cell repertoires in cytomegalovirus infection. Study-level background: Shared public TCR beta signatures pointed to both CMV infection and a matching HLA type.

The CDR3 is 14 amino acids. The germline gives CDR1 SGHTA, CDR2 FQGNSA. The germline V and J ends were trimmed by 6 bases and 4 bases, with 13 bases remaining between them. MiXCR, applied by TCRdb to the reads, yields one record per CDR3 protein. The sample includes fewer than 200,000 distinct CDR3 sequences, approximately 19% of them seen just once. In regard to this clonotype: What it binds is unknown. A read error may explain this, as a much larger clone is one base away.

Points from the study as a whole: Cumulative public TCR beta family frequency identified CMV carriers with the relevant HLA. It was HLA-C-restricted CMV-specific TCR beta clonotypes that dominated the response ex vivo.

The sample consisted of PBMCs. The chain carries TRBV7-2 and TRBJ1-5; D is undetermined. This TCR came from a human donor in good health (CMV status not recorded). Some clones in this sample may be carry-over from other donors' samples. CDR3 sequence: CASSREVTNQPQHF. CDR3 nucleotides: TGTGCCAGCAGTCGGGAAGTGACAAATCAGCCCCAGCATTTT. The full variable domain, rest sourced from reference TRBV7-2 and TRBJ1-5, is GAGVSQSPSNKVTEKGKDVELRCDPISGHTALYWYRQSLGQGLEFLIYFQGNSAPDKSGLPSDRFSAERTGGSVSTLTIQRTQQEDSAVYLCASSREVTNQPQHFGDGTRLSIL.